The 32 T cell receptor beta chains below all came from one sample that was sequenced in a study of shared clonotypes between healthy human individuals. Some clones are missing from TCRdb's copy, which holds only in-frame ones; the method was immunoSEQ multiplex PCR. The sample gives roughly 2.5 million clones, approximately 90% of which show up once; roughly 0.15% is in the top ten. The sequenced sample consisted of naive CD4+ T cells sorted from blood. The subset: CD45RA+ positively selected. Receptor source: a man aged 18 to 29 in good health.

This chain links TRBV19 with TRBJ1-5; D is uncertain. CDR3 size: 16 residues. Trimming pared 2 bases from V and 2 bases from J, leaving 13 bases between. CDR1 LNHDA and CDR2 SQIVND come from the germline V gene (reference sequence). This CDR3 is CASSIRSKTGNQPQHF. The DNA for the CDR3 is TGTGCCAGTAGTATACGGTCCAAGACGGGCAATCAGCCCCAGCATTTT.

The chain joins TRBV19 to TRBJ1-2; 12 bases are shared with TRBD1. This CDR3 has 15 amino acids. Germline CDR1 reads LNHDA; CDR2 reads SQIVND (reference sequence). The V segment lost 5 bases and the J segment 7 bases; nucleotides outside the gene matches: 8. Written as DNA, the CDR3 is TGTGCCAGTAGTGTCCGGGACAGGGGGCCCCGTGGCTACACCTTC. This encodes CASSVRDRGPRGYTF.

The rearrangement links TRBV27 to TRBJ2-7; D is tentatively TRBD1 or TRBD2 (5 bases each). CDR1 is MNHEY and CDR2 is SMNVEV in the germline V gene (reference sequence). The CDR3 is 14 amino acids. V was pared by 3 bases and J by 2 bases, with 11 bases between. DNA for the CDR3: TGTGCCAGCAGTTTGTGGGGGAAGACCTACGAGCAGTACTTC. Protein product: CASSLWGKTYEQYF.

V is TRBV11-1 and J is TRBJ1-2; the match to TRBD1 covers 7 bases. CDR1 and CDR2 (germline): SGHAT, FQDESV (reference sequence). The J segment lost 8 bases and the V segment lost 3 bases, leaving 12 bases of the junction unmatched. The CDR3 has 15 residues. The DNA of the CDR3 is TGTGCCAGCAGCTTTTCCGGGACAGTCCCTTCCGGCTACACCTTC. This codes for CASSFSGTVPSGYTF. Supplemented by reference TRBV11-1 and TRBJ1-2, the full variable domain reads EAEVAQSPRYKITEKSQAVAFWCDPISGHATLYWYRQILGQGPELLVQFQDESVVDDSQLPKDRFSAERLKGVDSTLKIQPAELGDSAMYLCASSFSGTVPSGYTFGSGTRLTVV.

In its sample, this clone was seen once. This chain connects TRBV5-1 to TRBJ2-5; D is undetermined. The J call may be in error: the DNA end matches TRBJ2-7 better. CDR1 and CDR2 (germline): SGHRS, YFSETQ. The length of the CDR3 is 13 residues. The CDR3 sequence: CASSLEERREQYF. In DNA, the CDR3 is TGCGCCAGCAGCTTAGAGGAGAGGCGCGAGCAGTACTTC.

The V gene is TRBV5-4, the J gene TRBJ1-2; 8 bases match TRBD1. This CDR3 spans 14 amino acids. Germline lookup yields CDR1 SGHNT and CDR2 YYREEE (reference sequence). V trimming: 0 bases; J trimming: 6 bases; junction bases outside the gene matches: 4. For the CDR3, the DNA is TGTGCCAGCAGCTTGGTGGACAGGGACAATGGCTACACCTTC. This encodes CASSLVDRDNGYTF.

About this clone itself: Other DNA sequences in the sample encode the same CDR3. V usage is TRBV4-1 and J usage is TRBJ1-2, with no clear D. This CDR3 has 15 amino acids. Germline V gene data show CDR1 as MGHRA and CDR2 as YSYEKL. The V end lost 0 bases, the J end lost 0 bases, and 8 bases lay between the germline ends. This CDR3 reads CASSQDTVANYGYTF. The CDR3 DNA sequence: TGCGCCAGCAGCCAAGATACAGTAGCTAACTATGGCTACACCTTC.

A single count supports this clone. The genes are TRBV7-9 and TRBJ2-3; TRBD2 matches 9 bases. Germline assignment: CDR1 SEHNR and CDR2 FQNEAQ (reference sequence). Trimming removed 2 bases from V and 5 bases from J; junction bases left unmatched: 5. The CDR3 loop spans 15 amino acids. The CDR3 DNA follows: TGTGCCAGCAGCTTAAATGCGGGGGGGCAAGATACGCAGTATTTT. Amino acids: CASSLNAGGQDTQYF.

This rearrangement joins TRBV5-4 to TRBJ1-5; no clear D. Germline V lookup: CDR1 SGHNT, CDR2 YYREEE (reference sequence). The ends were cut back, 4 bases at V and 7 bases at J, with 12 bases in the middle. The CDR3 totals 13 residues. The CDR3 region has the DNA TGTGCCAGCAGCCCCGATCTGGGGCAGCCCCAGCATTTT. It yields the protein CASSPDLGQPQHF.

A few counts support this clone. V and J are TRBV6-6 and TRBJ1-1; D is unresolved. Deletions cut 4 bases from V and 0 bases from J, with 9 bases between. The CDR3 extends over 14 amino acids. From germline, CDR1 is MNHNY and CDR2 SVGAGI (reference sequence). The CDR3 DNA sequence: TGTGCCAGCAGTTTGACGGCCATGAACACTGAAGCTTTCTTT. It codes for CASSLTAMNTEAFF.

Turning to this clone: In the same sample, other DNA sequences code for this CDR3. The chain uses TRBV5-1 and TRBJ1-1; no reliable D call. This CDR3 has 15 amino acids. Deletions cut 0 bases from V and 0 bases from J, with 9 bases between. The V gene's germline CDR1 is SGHRS and CDR2 YFSETQ. CDR3 coding DNA: TGCGCCAGCAGCTTGGGACAAGGACTGAACACTGAAGCTTTCTTT. This translates into CASSLGQGLNTEAFF.

The gene calls are TRBV28 and TRBJ2-5; TRBD2 matches at 13 bases. This CDR3 contains 17 residues. V shed 2 bases and J 4 bases; nucleotides not matched to a gene: 7. Germline CDR1 is MDHEN and CDR2 is SYDVKM. The CDR3 DNA follows: TGTGCCAGCAGTTTAGACCGGACTAGCGGGGGAAGAGAGACCCAGTACTTC. This sequence encodes CASSLDRTSGGRETQYF.

The gene calls are TRBV10-2 and TRBJ1-1; tentatively, D is TRBD1 (5 bases). V was cut by 0 bases and J by 4 bases, with 18 bases left in between. The length of the CDR3 is 17 residues. Per the germline V gene, CDR1 is WSHSY and CDR2 is SAAADI. CDR3 DNA sequence: TGCGCCAGCAGTGAGTCGGCCAGGGAAATGGGGGGCACTGAAGCTTTCTTT. Its translation: CASSESAREMGGTEAFF.

The rearrangement uses TRBV4-1 and TRBJ1-6, with D perhaps TRBD1 (5 bases). Germline values: CDR1 MGHRA, CDR2 YSYEKL. The ends were cut back, 1 base at V and 8 bases at J, with 15 bases in the middle. The CDR3 has 16 residues. CDR3 residues: CASSQGGSTTYSPLHF. Here the CDR3 DNA reads TGCGCCAGCAGCCAAGGGGGCAGCACTACCTATTCACCCCTCCACTTT.

V gene TRBV7-2 combines with J gene TRBJ2-2; TRBD1 or TRBD2 may be the D gene (6 bases each). CDR1 SGHTA and CDR2 FQGNSA come from the germline V gene. The CDR3 sequence is 18 residues long. The germline V and J ends were trimmed by 5 bases and 2 bases, with 21 bases remaining between them. CDR3 nucleotide sequence: TGTGCCAGCAGCCCTAAACAGGTCCCGGGGGCAAACACCGGGGAGCTGTTTTTT. Its protein is CASSPKQVPGANTGELFF.

The chain is built from TRBV7-2 and TRBJ2-1; D remains ambiguous. The CDR3 is 12 residues long. CDR1 and CDR2 from the germline V gene are SGHTA and FQGNSA. Trimming shortened V by 5 bases and J by 5 bases, and 7 bases separated the two germline ends. The CDR3 here is CASSPRNNEQFF. CDR3 DNA: TGTGCCAGCAGCCCCCGCAACAATGAGCAGTTCTTC.

The gene calls are TRBV2 and TRBJ2-1; D ambiguous. The germline V gene encodes CDR1 SNHLY and CDR2 FYNNEI. V gave up 0 bases and J gave up 7 bases, with 7 bases separating them. The CDR3 loop spans 13 amino acids. This chain's CDR3 is CASSEALINEQFF. The CDR3 coding sequence is TGTGCCAGCAGTGAAGCGTTGATTAATGAGCAGTTCTTC.

The chain joins TRBV10-3 to TRBJ2-7, with D perhaps TRBD1 (5 bases). Trimming removed 4 bases at V and 7 bases at J, with 17 bases between. Germline assignment: CDR1 ENHRY and CDR2 SYGVKD. This CDR3 comprises 14 residues. This chain's CDR3 is CAISALDSLREQYF. The CDR3 DNA is TGTGCCATCAGTGCCCTTGACAGCTTACGAGAGCAGTACTTC.

The gene calls are TRBV25-1 and TRBJ1-4; TRBD1 agrees at 7 bases. The V gene end was trimmed by 5 bases and the J gene end by 2 bases; junction bases not matched to a gene: 5. The CDR3 is 15 residues long. The germline CDR1 and CDR2 sequences are MGHDK and SYGVNS. CDR3 sequence: CASSSPGQTNEKLFF. CDR3 sequence (DNA): TGTGCCAGCAGTTCCCCGGGACAGACTAATGAAAAACTGTTTTTT.

This chain connects TRBV28 to TRBJ1-4; 8 bases fit TRBD1. V gave up 3 bases and J gave up 8 bases; unmatched junction bases: 8. The CDR3 spans 15 residues. Germline CDR1 and CDR2: MDHEN and SYDVKM. CDR3 protein: CASSFSQGAGEKLFF. The DNA of the CDR3 is TGTGCCAGCAGTTTTTCTCAGGGGGCCGGAGAAAAACTGTTTTTT.

This clone was seen only a few times. The chain recombines TRBV29-1 with TRBJ2-5; D is possibly TRBD1 (5 bases). This CDR3 has 12 residues. Germline assignment: CDR1 SQVTM and CDR2 ANQGSEA. The V and J ends lost 6 bases and 9 bases respectively, with 17 bases between them. The CDR3 region has the DNA TGCAGCGTGGGGCAGGGTTCGGCGGCCCAGTACTTC. This translates into CSVGQGSAAQYF.

In its sample, this clone was seen a few times. The rearrangement links TRBV7-6 to TRBJ2-1; D not resolved. The V end lost 3 bases, the J end lost 9 bases, and 9 bases lay between the germline ends. The CDR3 totals 12 residues. Germline CDR1 reads SGHVS; CDR2 reads FNYEAQ. The CDR3 DNA is TGTGCCAGCAGCTTGCATACCGGTGAGCAGTTCTTC. Translating gives CASSLHTGEQFF.

The gene calls are TRBV19 and TRBJ1-5, with unresolved D. The germline CDR1 and CDR2 sequences are LNHDA and SQIVND (reference sequence). The CDR3 is 17 amino acids. V gave up 6 bases and J gave up 2 bases, with 20 bases separating them. In DNA, the CDR3 is TGTGCCAGTAGCGAAACGGGGTCCGGGTGGGGCAATCAGCCCCAGCATTTT. This codes for CASSETGSGWGNQPQHF.

The chain links TRBV4-1 to TRBJ2-6; 11 bases match TRBD2. CDR3 length equals 18 residues. With 4 bases clipped from V and 1 base from J, the junction kept 6 bases outside the gene matches. CDR1 MGHRA and CDR2 YSYEKL come from the germline V gene. In DNA form, the CDR3 reads TGCGCCAGCAGCCGACTAGCGGGATTAGGTTCTGGGGCCAACGTCCTGACTTTC. It codes for CASSRLAGLGSGANVLTF.

The rearrangement uses TRBV29-1 and TRBJ2-3; D may be TRBD2 (5 bases). Deletions cut 6 bases from V and 0 bases from J, with 25 bases between. The CDR3 is 18 residues long. Germline CDR1 is SQVTM and CDR2 is ANQGSEA. This CDR3 is CSVRGPQLVFLSTDTQYF. CDR3 nucleotides: TGCAGCGTCCGAGGGCCGCAGTTGGTTTTTCTGAGCACAGATACGCAGTATTTT.

This clone was counted between two and nine times. This sequence joins TRBV28 and TRBJ1-5, with D perhaps TRBD1 (6 bases). The CDR3 runs 14 residues. CDR1 is MDHEN, CDR2 SYDVKM, per germline. Trimming took 10 bases from V and 5 from J, leaving 18 bases between them. The CDR3 nucleotides are TGTGCCACCCACAGGGAGGGCTACGATCAGCCCCAGCATTTT. It translates to CATHREGYDQPQHF.

The chain joins TRBV6-1 to TRBJ1-2; D unclear. The germline V gene has CDR1 MNHNS and CDR2 SASEGT. Trimming removed 1 base at V and 8 bases at J, with 14 bases between. The CDR3 totals 14 residues. The chain's CDR3 is CASSEGYAARGYTF. The CDR3 DNA sequence: TGTGCCAGCAGTGAAGGTTATGCTGCGCGGGGCTACACCTTC.

V usage is TRBV6-5 and J usage is TRBJ1-1; D may be TRBD1 (5 bases). Trimming removed 0 bases from V and 5 bases from J, with 16 bases in between. Germline V CDR1 and CDR2: MNHEY, SVGAGI. This CDR3 is 16 amino acids long. The CDR3 is CASSYSAGLVRTEAFF. As DNA, the CDR3 is TGTGCCAGCAGTTACTCGGCAGGGCTCGTACGGACTGAAGCTTTCTTT.

The J gene is TRBJ2-7, the V gene TRBV27; 11 bases agree with TRBD2. This CDR3 spans 14 amino acids. CDR1 MNHEY and CDR2 SMNVEV come from the germline V gene (reference sequence). The J segment lost 11 bases and the V segment lost 6 bases, leaving 12 bases of the junction unmatched. CDR3 loop: CASSLGTSGFGEYF. The CDR3 region has the DNA TGTGCCAGCAGCCTAGGGACTAGCGGCTTCGGGGAGTACTTC.

CDR3 amino acids: CASSLSLGATGELFF. CDR3 nucleotide sequence: TGTGCCAGCAGCTTGTCACTAGGGGCCACCGGGGAGCTGTTTTTT. This chain links TRBV5-4 with TRBJ2-2; D tentatively reads TRBD1 or TRBD2 (5 bases each). Germline V gene data show CDR1 as SGHNT and CDR2 as YYREEE (reference sequence). There are 15 residues in the CDR3. Trimming removed 1 base at V and 4 bases at J, with 11 bases between.

V usage is TRBV6-5 and J usage is TRBJ1-5; TRBD1 is a possible D gene (6 bases). The CDR3 has 15 residues. Germline V gene lookup returns CDR1 MNHEY and CDR2 SVGAGI. V lost 1 base, J lost 5 bases, and 12 bases lay in between. CDR3 loop: CASSYWQGTDQPQHF. The CDR3 bases are TGTGCCAGCAGTTACTGGCAGGGGACGGATCAGCCCCAGCATTTT.

This chain links TRBV6-4 with TRBJ2-2; TRBD2 aligns across 13 bases. The germline gives CDR1 MRHNA, CDR2 SNTAGT. V dropped 2 bases and J dropped 6; count of bases not matched to a gene: 3. CDR3 length: 16 amino acids. The CDR3 DNA sequence: TGTGCCAGCAGTGACACTGGACTAGCGGGAGCCGGGGAGCTGTTTTTT. Its protein is CASSDTGLAGAGELFF.